The sequence of this T cell receptor (beta chain) was determined in a study of cytomegalovirus exposure and HLA in healthy donors. Study in general: In a later analysis, it was reported that the 120 or so validation repertoires had been produced on the same platform as the 700 or so repertoires belonging to the first cohort.

Deletions cut 0 bases from V and 3 bases from J, with 21 bases between. Germline-derived CDR1 and CDR2 are MGHRA and YSYEKL. The length of the CDR3 is 18 residues. Study-wide results and caveats: The study recorded 164 TCR beta chains that were cytomegalovirus-associated.

Sequencing used immunoSEQ multiplex PCR; TCRdb keeps in-frame clones, though not all of them. The table includes approximately 150,000 clones, 91% detected once. The validation cohort, a group of 120 subjects, included the donors and was separate from the approximately 650-subject first cohort. This clone was recorded once. Its cognate antigen is unknown. Sequencing used PBMCs. This TCR came from a young woman in good health and CMV-seropositive. The chain combines TRBV4-1 with TRBJ2-7; the D gene is possibly TRBD2 (6 bases). This CDR3 reads CASSQDTRPGERSYEQYF. The CDR3 DNA is TGCGCCAGCAGCCAAGACACCCGCCCGGGGGAGAGGAGCTACGAGCAGTACTTC.